What follows are 16 T cell receptor beta chains derived from one specimen sequenced in a study of blood T cell repertoires in COVID-19. Clones were sequenced by immunoSEQ multiplex PCR, and TCRdb holds only the in-frame ones, with some missing. The table has more than 250,000 clones, about nine tenths seen once. The sequencing sample was made of peripheral blood. These receptors were obtained from a man over 45 with active or convalescent COVID-19.

The chain couples TRBV9 to TRBJ1-1, with D unclear. From germline, CDR1 is SGDLS and CDR2 YYNGEE. This CDR3 contains 14 residues. Deletions cut 4 bases from V and 4 bases from J, with 14 bases between. The CDR3 reads CASSPSGFGTEAFF. Here the CDR3 DNA reads TGTGCCAGCAGCCCCTCGGGATTCGGCACTGAAGCTTTCTTT.

This chain connects TRBV5-4 to TRBJ2-3, with D uncertain. Trimming stripped 0 bases from V and 1 base from J, with 9 bases between. Germline CDR1 is SGHNT and CDR2 is YYREEE (reference sequence). CDR3 size: 15 residues. DNA of the CDR3: TGTGCCAGCAGCTTGGAGCAATCGGGCACAGATACGCAGTATTTT. Translation: CASSLEQSGTDTQYF. Based on the CDR3 plus reference TRBV5-4 and TRBJ2-3, the full variable domain is ETGVTQSPTHLIKTRGQQVTLRCSSQSGHNTVSWYQQALGQGPQFIFQYYREEENGRGNFPPRFSGLQFPNYSSELNVNALELDDSALYLCASSLEQSGTDTQYFGPGTRLTVL.

The V gene is TRBV5-1, the J gene TRBJ2-1; 8 bases agree with TRBD2. CDR1 and CDR2 (germline): SGHRS, YFSETQ. V dropped 4 bases and J dropped 7; count of bases not matched to a gene: 4. This CDR3 has 13 amino acids. The CDR3 region has the DNA TGCGCCAGCAGCATAGGGACTAGGAATGAGCAGTTCTTC. Its protein product is CASSIGTRNEQFF.

The V and J genes are TRBV6-5 and TRBJ1-6, with 8 bases identical to TRBD1. The CDR3 has 15 residues. The junction had 4 bases not matched to a gene; V was cut back by 6 bases and J by 3 bases. CDR1 and CDR2 from the germline V gene are MNHEY and SVGAGI. DNA of the CDR3: TGTGCCAGCAGGACCGGGACAGGCTATAATTCACCCCTCCACTTT. Translation: CASRTGTGYNSPLHF.

J is TRBJ1-3 and V is TRBV19; perhaps TRBD1 as D (5 bases). The CDR3 is 16 residues long. Trimming removed 5 bases from V and 2 bases from J, with 16 bases in between. Germline CDR1 LNHDA, CDR2 SQIVND (reference sequence). This CDR3 is CASSRQISITGNTIYF. In DNA, the CDR3 is TGTGCCAGTAGTCGACAGATTTCCATCACTGGAAACACCATATATTTT.

CDR3: CASSEQRGRGFGQYF. CDR3 bases: TGTGCCAGCAGTGAACAGCGTGGCAGGGGTTTCGGGCAGTACTTC. The V and J genes are TRBV2 and TRBJ2-7, with a tentative D call TRBD1 (6 bases). The CDR3 is 15 amino acids. V gave up 2 bases and J gave up 9 bases, with 20 bases separating them. Germline V lookup: CDR1 SNHLY, CDR2 FYNNEI.

V and J are TRBV10-3 and TRBJ2-7; 8 nucleotides line up with TRBD1. This CDR3 comprises 15 residues. Germline trimming cut 6 bases from V and 2 bases from J; bases unmatched to any gene: 9. Germline assignment: CDR1 ENHRY and CDR2 SYGVKD. The CDR3 nucleotides are TGTGCCATCAGCCATTCCGGGACAGGAACCTACGAGCAGTACTTC. Translating it yields CAISHSGTGTYEQYF.

This chain joins TRBV15 and TRBJ2-3; D call uncertain. Germline CDR1 LNHNV, CDR2 YYDKDF (reference sequence). V lost 1 base and J 3 bases, leaving 8 bases between the germline ends. The CDR3 runs to 14 residues. The CDR3 DNA sequence: TGTGCCACCAGCAGAGTAGACAAAACAGATACGCAGTATTTT. Encoded protein: CATSRVDKTDTQYF. Together with reference TRBV15 and TRBJ2-3, the CDR3 gives the full variable domain: DAMVIQNPRYQVTQFGKPVTLSCSQTLNHNVMYWYQQKSSQAPKLLFHYYDKDFNNEADTPDNFQSRRPNTSFCFLDIRSPGLGDTAMYLCATSRVDKTDTQYFGPGTRLTVL.

The V call is TRBV4-3, the J call TRBJ1-6; a possible D gene is TRBD1 (5 bases). The ends were cut back, 0 bases at V and 3 bases at J, with 12 bases in the middle. The CDR3 runs 17 residues. The germline CDR1 and CDR2 sequences are LGHNA and YSLEER. The CDR3 protein is CASSQDRQGGYNSPLHF. In nucleotides, the CDR3 is TGCGCCAGCAGCCAAGACCGCCAGGGCGGCTATAATTCACCCCTCCACTTT.

V and J are TRBV5-1 and TRBJ1-1, with 11 bases that match TRBD1. The CDR3 contains 15 residues. Germline V gives CDR1 SGHRS, CDR2 YFSETQ. V was clipped by 0 bases and J by 4 bases; unmatched bases: 2. The CDR3 protein is CASSLGGTGGTEAFF. The CDR3 bases are TGCGCCAGCAGCTTGGGAGGGACAGGGGGCACTGAAGCTTTCTTT.

The genes are TRBV28 and TRBJ1-1; 9 nucleotides agree with TRBD1. Looked up from germline, CDR1 is MDHEN and CDR2 is SYDVKM. With 6 bases clipped from V and 2 bases from J, the junction kept 4 bases outside the gene matches. The CDR3 runs to 14 residues. The CDR3 nucleotides read TGTGCCAGCAGCCCGGACAGGGGTAACACTGAAGCTTTCTTT. Amino acids: CASSPDRGNTEAFF.

This clone was found a few times. Other DNA sequences of this sample code for an identical CDR3. The rearrangement uses TRBV5-6 and TRBJ1-2, with 7 bases that match TRBD1. This CDR3 is 13 amino acids long. Germline V lookup: CDR1 SGHDT, CDR2 YYEEEE. The V and J ends lost 0 bases and 8 bases, in that order; junction bases with no gene match: 4. DNA of the CDR3: TGTGCCAGCAGCTTGGTCTCAGGGGGAGGCTACACCTTC. It yields the protein CASSLVSGGGYTF.

The chain has TRBV5-3 and TRBJ1-4; the match to TRBD1 covers 8 bases. TRBV5-3 is marked as an open reading frame, function uncertain. The J segment lost 8 bases and the V segment lost 7 bases, leaving 10 bases of the junction unmatched. CDR3 length equals 14 residues. CDR3 sequence reads: CARRRQGWGEKLFF. The CDR3 DNA follows: TGTGCCAGACGAAGACAGGGGTGGGGAGAAAAACTGTTTTTT.

The chain links TRBV11-3 to TRBJ2-5; 8 bases map to TRBD2. The CDR3 extends over 15 amino acids. After removal of 1 base from V and 9 bases from J, the junction contained 10 bases not matched to a gene. Germline V lookup: CDR1 SGHNT, CDR2 YENEEA. As DNA, the CDR3 is TGTGCCAGCAGCTTAGGTCAATCGCGGCGGGAGGCCCAGTACTTC. It yields the protein CASSLGQSRREAQYF.

The chain recombines TRBV2 with TRBJ2-1; 14 nucleotides align to TRBD2. The CDR3 has 15 residues. J lost 10 bases, V lost 6 bases, and 8 bases had no gene match. Germline-derived CDR1 and CDR2 are SNHLY and FYNNEI. This CDR3 is CASSEGLAGEIEQFF. The DNA for the CDR3 is TGTGCCAGCAGCGAGGGACTAGCGGGGGAAATCGAGCAGTTCTTC.

This clone showed up just once. CDR3 region: CASSPNGGWDSPLHF. For the CDR3, the DNA is TGTGCCAGCAGCCCCAACGGAGGGTGGGATTCACCCCTCCACTTT. The chain carries TRBV7-3 and TRBJ1-6, with unresolved D. The CDR3 has 15 amino acids. From germline, CDR1 is SGHTA and CDR2 FQGTGA. V was shortened by 5 bases and J by 8 bases, with 16 bases between the two germline ends.